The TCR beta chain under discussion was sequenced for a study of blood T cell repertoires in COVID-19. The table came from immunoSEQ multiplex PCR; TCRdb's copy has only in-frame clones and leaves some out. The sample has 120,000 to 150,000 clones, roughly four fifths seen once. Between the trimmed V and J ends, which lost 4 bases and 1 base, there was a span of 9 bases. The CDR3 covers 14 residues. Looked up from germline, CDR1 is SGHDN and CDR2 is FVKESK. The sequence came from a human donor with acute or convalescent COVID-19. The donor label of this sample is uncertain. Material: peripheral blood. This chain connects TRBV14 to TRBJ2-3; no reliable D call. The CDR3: CASSRTPGTDTQYF. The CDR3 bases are TGTGCCAGCAGCCGTACCCCGGGCACAGATACGCAGTATTTT.